Below, 5 T cell receptor beta chains from the same sample are listed, as sequenced in a study of CD8+ T cells in alopecia areata. RNA extraction and reverse transcription yielded cDNA as sequencing template. Sequencing was performed with immunoSEQ multiplex PCR; in TCRdb, only in-frame clones are kept and a portion is missing. The sample carries 110,000 or so clones, approximately 55% recorded once. Treatment meaning: oral pan-JAK inhibitor, 5-10 mg twice daily. The specimen was CD4+ T cells sorted from blood, collected at week 24, from a patient treated with tofacitinib. The receptors derive from a human donor with alopecia areata.

The chain is built from TRBV7-9 and TRBJ2-3, with TRBD1 matching over 8 bases. V gave up 3 bases and J gave up 7 bases; unmatched junction bases: 12. Germline V gene data show CDR1 as SEHNR and CDR2 as FQNEAQ (reference sequence). The CDR3 extends over 16 amino acids. As DNA, the CDR3 is TGTGCCAGCAGCTTCAGGGGGCTCATCACACAAAATACGCAGTATTTT. This gives the protein CASSFRGLITQNTQYF.

V gene TRBV5-1 combines with J gene TRBJ2-1, with 8 bases aligning to TRBD1. With 7 bases clipped from V and 6 bases from J, the junction kept 9 bases outside the gene matches. CDR3 size: 14 residues. The germline V gene has CDR1 SGHRS and CDR2 YFSETQ. The CDR3 nucleotides read TGCGCCAGCGGCCGGGACAGGCCCCTCAATGAGCAGTTCTTC. It codes for CASGRDRPLNEQFF.

V usage is TRBV29-1 and J usage is TRBJ2-7, with TRBD2 as a possible D gene (5 bases). The CDR3 is made up of 12 amino acids. Looked up from germline, CDR1 is SQVTM and CDR2 is ANQGSEA. Deletions cut 1 base from V and 5 bases from J, with 9 bases between. As DNA, the CDR3 is TGCAGCGTTGAAGTTTCCGGGGACGAGCAGTACTTC. This encodes CSVEVSGDEQYF.

The rearrangement uses TRBV13 and TRBJ2-7, with unresolved D. CDR3 length equals 16 residues. The V gene lost 0 bases and the J gene lost 2 bases, with 14 bases spanning the gap. Germline V gene data show CDR1 as PRHDT and CDR2 as FYEKMQ (reference sequence). In DNA, the CDR3 is TGTGCCAGCAGCTTAGGGTCTAGACGGACGACCTACGAGCAGTACTTC. Translation: CASSLGSRRTTYEQYF.

The chain links TRBV30 to TRBJ2-5, with D hard to call. Trimming cost V 4 bases and J 5 bases, with 8 bases left between them. This CDR3 comprises 11 residues. Germline V gene sequence: CDR1 GTSNPN, CDR2 SVGIG (reference sequence). The DNA for the CDR3 is TGTGCCTGGACCAAGCAGGAGACCCAGTACTTC. Residues: CAWTKQETQYF. The full variable domain, with the rest looked up from reference TRBV30 and TRBJ2-5, is SQTIHQWPATLVQPVGSPLSLECTVEGTSNPNLYWYRQAAGRGLQLLFYSVGIGQISSEVPQNLSASRPQDRQFILSSKKLLLSDSGFYLCAWTKQETQYFGPGTRLLVL.